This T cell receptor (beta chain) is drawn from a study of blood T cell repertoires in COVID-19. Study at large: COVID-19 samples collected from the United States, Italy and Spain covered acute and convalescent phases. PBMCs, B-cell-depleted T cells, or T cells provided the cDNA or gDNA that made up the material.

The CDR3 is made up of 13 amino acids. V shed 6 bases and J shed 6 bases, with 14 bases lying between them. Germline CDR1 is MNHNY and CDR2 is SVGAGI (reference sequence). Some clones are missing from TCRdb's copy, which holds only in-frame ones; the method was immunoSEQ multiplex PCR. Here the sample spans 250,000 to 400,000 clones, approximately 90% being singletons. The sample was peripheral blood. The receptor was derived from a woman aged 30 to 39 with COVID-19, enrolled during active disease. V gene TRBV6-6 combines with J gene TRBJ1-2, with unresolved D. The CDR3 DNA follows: TGTGCCAGCAGACAGACAACGACCGATGGCTACACCTTC. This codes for CASRQTTTDGYTF.